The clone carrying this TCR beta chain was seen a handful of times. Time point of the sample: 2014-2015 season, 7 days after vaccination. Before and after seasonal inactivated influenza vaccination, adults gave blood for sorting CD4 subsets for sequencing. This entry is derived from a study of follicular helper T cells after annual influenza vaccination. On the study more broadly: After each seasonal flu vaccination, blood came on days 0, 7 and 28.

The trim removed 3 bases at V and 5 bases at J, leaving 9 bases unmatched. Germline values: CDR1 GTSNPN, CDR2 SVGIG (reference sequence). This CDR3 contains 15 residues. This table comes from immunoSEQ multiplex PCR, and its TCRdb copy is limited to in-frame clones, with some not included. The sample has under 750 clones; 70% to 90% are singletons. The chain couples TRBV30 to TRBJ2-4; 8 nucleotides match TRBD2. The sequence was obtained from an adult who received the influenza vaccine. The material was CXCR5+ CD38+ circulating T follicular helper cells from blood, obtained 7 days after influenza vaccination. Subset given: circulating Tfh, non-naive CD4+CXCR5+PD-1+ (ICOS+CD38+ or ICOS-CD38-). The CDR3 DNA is TGTGCCTGGAGCCTCACGGGGGGGCTCCAAAACATTCAGTACTTC. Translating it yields CAWSLTGGLQNIQYF.